These T cell receptor beta chains were read from a single sample in a study of T cell repertoires in cytomegalovirus infection. TCRdb re-derived calls from the reads in MiXCR, one entry per CDR3 protein. Here the sample spans about 130,000 distinct CDR3 sequences, about 10% being singletons. What was sequenced was PBMCs. Receptor source: a human donor in good health (CMV status not recorded). Some clones in this sample may be carry-over from other donors' samples. Both conserved end residues are part of each CDR3. A D gene is named only where the DNA matches it firmly. A clone size is listed for some rows: how often the clone was seen (once, few, many), or a class if it is expanded.

abundance	j_gene	v_gene	d_gene	CDR3aa	CDR3nt
NA	TRBJ1-2	TRBV29-1	NA	CSVEEGPHTF	TGCAGCGTTGAAGAGGGTCCTCACACCTTC
many	TRBJ1-1	TRBV7-9	NA	CASSLPLENTEAFF	TGTGCCAGCAGCTTACCGCTAGAGAACACTGAAGCTTTCTTT
NA	TRBJ1-2	TRBV7-9	NA	CASRPDKTDHGYTF	TGTGCCAGCAGACCGGACAAGACGGACCATGGCTACACCTTC
many	TRBJ1-2	TRBV12-3/TRBV12-4	NA	CASSLGAGYTF	TGTGCCAGCAGCCTCGGGGCCGGCTACACCTTC
many	TRBJ1-2	TRBV7-2	TRBD1	CASSLAVPGQGAGYGYTF	TGTGCCAGCAGCTTAGCGGTCCCGGGACAGGGGGCTGGCTATGGCTACACCTTC
many	TRBJ1-2	TRBV20-1	NA	CSARDQVGNGYTF	TGCAGTGCTAGAGATCAGGTGGGAAATGGCTACACCTTC
many	TRBJ2-2	TRBV5-6	NA	CASSLARNTGELFF	TGTGCCAGCAGCCTGGCACGGAACACCGGGGAGCTGTTTTTT
many	TRBJ1-4	TRBV7-2	NA	CASSLGPILANEKLFF	TGTGCCAGCAGCTTAGGGCCGATCTTAGCTAATGAAAAACTGTTTTTT
many	TRBJ1-2	TRBV14	NA	CASSPDGHYGYTF	TGTGCCAGCAGCCCCGACGGACACTATGGCTACACCTTC
NA	TRBJ2-7	TRBV20-1	NA	CSAKWGAYEQYF	TGCAGTGCTAAGTGGGGGGCCTACGAGCAGTACTTC
few	TRBJ2-3	TRBV7-9	TRBD1	CASRETGNTDTQYF	TGTGCCAGCAGAGAGACAGGGAACACAGATACGCAGTATTTT
few	TRBJ2-5	TRBV25-1	TRBD1	CASSLYRGNKETQYF	TGTGCCAGCAGTCTCTACAGGGGTAATAAGGAGACCCAGTACTTC
many	TRBJ1-3	TRBV5-6	NA	CASSLGWIASGNTIYF	TGTGCCAGCAGCTTGGGCTGGATTGCCTCTGGAAACACCATATATTTT
many	TRBJ1-2	TRBV6-5	NA	CASSGDSGYGYTF	TGTGCCAGCAGCGGCGACAGTGGCTATGGCTACACCTTC
many	TRBJ2-5	TRBV12-3/TRBV12-4	TRBD2	CASSPGLGIETQYF	TGTGCCAGCAGTCCGGGACTAGGGATAGAGACCCAGTACTTC
many	TRBJ1-1	TRBV7-2	NA	CASSRRQRNTEAFF	TGTGCCAGCAGCCGTCGACAGAGGAACACTGAAGCTTTCTTT
many	TRBJ2-7	TRBV12-3/TRBV12-4	TRBD2	CASSLSGGNEQYF	TGTGCCAGCAGTTTATCGGGGGGGAACGAGCAGTACTTC
many	TRBJ1-1	TRBV28	NA	CASNTGVTEAFF	TGTGCCAGCAACACAGGAGTCACTGAAGCTTTCTTT
few	TRBJ1-1	TRBV2	NA	CASSLGQGWGTEAFF	TGTGCCAGCAGTTTAGGGCAGGGATGGGGCACTGAAGCTTTCTTT
few	TRBJ1-1	TRBV24-1	NA	CATSASGNTEAFF	TGTGCCACCAGTGCCTCGGGAAACACTGAAGCTTTCTTT
many	TRBJ2-3	TRBV7-2	TRBD1	CASSLDTGGTTDTQYF	TGTGCCAGCAGCTTAGATACAGGGGGTACCACAGATACGCAGTATTTT
many	TRBJ2-1	TRBV7-8	TRBD2	CASSPAGGQMNEQFF	TGTGCCAGCAGCCCAGCGGGGGGGCAAATGAATGAGCAGTTCTTC
few	TRBJ1-2	TRBV10-3	NA	CAGQGAANYGYTF	TGTGCCGGCCAGGGCGCGGCTAACTATGGCTACACCTTC
few	TRBJ1-5	TRBV29-1	NA	CSVGQGGNQPQHF	TGCAGCGTTGGCCAGGGCGGGAATCAGCCCCAGCATTTT
many	TRBJ1-1	TRBV2	NA	CASRAPRGAGSEAFF	TGTGCCAGCAGAGCCCCCAGGGGCGCAGGGAGTGAAGCTTTCTTT
many	TRBJ1-1	TRBV7-6	NA	CASSLAYGSTEAFF	TGTGCCAGCAGCTTAGCGTATGGGAGCACTGAAGCTTTCTTT
many	TRBJ2-3	TRBV7-2	TRBD1	CASSFGTGVTDTQYF	TGTGCCAGCAGCTTCGGGACAGGGGTAACAGATACGCAGTATTTT
NA	TRBJ2-1	TRBV27	NA	CASRPWQSSYNEQFF	TGTGCCAGCCGACCCTGGCAGAGCTCCTACAATGAGCAGTTCTTC
many	TRBJ2-2	TRBV12-3/TRBV12-4	TRBD2	CASSLAGPNTGELFF	TGTGCCAGCAGCCTAGCGGGTCCGAACACCGGGGAGCTGTTTTTT